This T cell receptor (beta chain) is from a study of T-cell reconstitution after alpha-beta-depleted transplantation in children. CDR1 MGHRA and CDR2 YSYEKL come from the germline V gene. The CDR3 has 18 amino acids. V was trimmed by 4 bases and J by 2 bases, leaving 20 bases between them. Preparation of the TCRbeta library was carried out with unique molecular identifiers. MiXCR was run by TCRdb on the PCR reads, yielding one entry per CDR3 protein. The sample records about 640,000 distinct CDR3 sequences, roughly 15% being singletons. The chain carries TRBV4-1 and TRBJ2-2; D may be TRBD1 (5 bases). This material consisted of PBMCs from the stem cell graft donor, taken from the stem cell graft. This receptor was identified in a human donor who donated a stem cell graft to a child with acute myeloid leukemia. CDR3 sequence (DNA): TGCGCCAGCAGCCTCCCAGAAGGGCAGGGCCTAAACACCGGGGAGCTGTTTTTT. It encodes CASSLPEGQGLNTGELFF.